This entry describes one TCR beta chain. The target antigen is unknown. The CDR3 consists of 13 residues. From germline, CDR1 is SEHNR and CDR2 FQNEAQ (reference sequence). The V end was cut by 5 bases, the J end by 11 bases, with 18 bases between. This entry is derived from a study of T cell responses to AZD1222 COVID-19 vaccine. Repertoires were generated with immunoSEQ multiplex PCR, while TCRdb's copy carries only in-frame clones and drops some. The table lists 100,000 or so clones, about 90% of them singletons. General study results and limits: Close to half of spike-specific TCRs reportedly recognize unmutated variant regions. Seropositive status at baseline applied to only five to seven AZD1222 recipients.

The input for sequencing was peripheral blood, taken 28 days after the second AZD1222 dose. This rearrangement joins TRBV7-9 to TRBJ1-1, with a weak D call TRBD1 (6 bases). This sequence was found in an adult who received the AZD1222 COVID-19 vaccine. For the CDR3, the DNA is TGTGCCAGCAGCACCACGGGGGGCCGCAGCGCTTTCTTT. This sequence encodes CASSTTGGRSAFF. Supplemented by reference TRBV7-9 and TRBJ1-1, the full variable domain reads DTGVSQNPRHKITKRGQNVTFRCDPISEHNRLYWYRQTLGQGPEFLTYFQNEAQLEKSRLLSDRFSAERPKGSFSTLEIQRTEQGDSAMYLCASSTTGGRSAFFGQGTRLTVV.